This T cell receptor beta chain was captured in a study of OX40 agonist ivuxolimab in advanced cancers. The protocol was immunoSEQ multiplex PCR, while the TCRdb copy is restricted to in-frame clones and leaves out a portion. Of roughly 80,000 clones detected, approximately 85% appear once; the ten largest clones hold about 0.6%. The length of the CDR3 is 18 residues. Per germline, CDR1 LGHNA and CDR2 YSLEER. Between the trimmed V and J ends, which lost 0 bases and 0 bases, there was a span of 15 bases. This clonotype was obtained from an adult with an advanced solid tumor such as melanoma, head and neck, liver or kidney cancer. The sample consisted of CD4+ or CD8+ T cells sorted from blood, taken in a trial of the OX40 agonist ivuxolimab. The chain couples TRBV4-3 to TRBJ2-1; no firm D call. This CDR3 is CASSQDLDSSSSYNEQFF. The DNA of the CDR3 is TGCGCCAGCAGCCAAGATCTGGATAGCTCTAGCTCCTACAATGAGCAGTTCTTC.